This is a list of T cell receptor beta chains from one sample in a study of response to subunit inactivated influenza vaccine. TCRdb independently ran MiXCR on the RT-PCR reads; one entry per CDR3 protein. Of about 160,000 distinct CDR3 sequences in the sample, approximately 11% were seen once. The sample here was non-naive T cells sorted from PBMCs, taken about 40 days after vaccination. The receptors were gathered from a man in his fifties who received an inactivated influenza vaccine. The CDR3 runs from the conserved cysteine through the conserved F or W. The D gene is left open where the match is weak. Only part of the rows carry a size: once, few, many, or a class if the clone is expanded.

v_gene: TRBV29-1
j_gene: TRBJ2-1
d_gene: NA
abundance: many
CDR3nt: TGCAGCGTTGGATTCCGTGCGCAGAGAAGGGACAATGAGCAGTTCTTC
CDR3aa: CSVGFRAQRRDNEQFF

v_gene: TRBV4-1
j_gene: TRBJ1-1
d_gene: NA
abundance: NA
CDR3nt: TGCGCCAGCAGCCAAGACAGATTAAACACTGAAGCTTTCTTT
CDR3aa: CASSQDRLNTEAFF

v_gene: TRBV10-2
j_gene: TRBJ1-2
d_gene: TRBD1
abundance: few
CDR3nt: TGCGCCAGCAGTCCCCAGGGGGACTATGGCTACACCTTC
CDR3aa: CASSPQGDYGYTF

v_gene: TRBV6-2/TRBV6-3
j_gene: TRBJ2-6
d_gene: NA
abundance: NA
CDR3nt: TGTGCCAGCAGATGGGGGAGCTCTGGGGCCAACGTCCTGACTTTC
CDR3aa: CASRWGSSGANVLTF

v_gene: TRBV7-6
j_gene: TRBJ2-7
d_gene: TRBD2
abundance: many
CDR3nt: TGTGCCAGCAGCCCAAGACTAGCGGGGGGGCTCGAGCAGTACTTC
CDR3aa: CASSPRLAGGLEQYF

v_gene: TRBV24-1
j_gene: TRBJ1-5
d_gene: NA
abundance: NA
CDR3nt: TGTGCCACCAGTGATTCCCGTACCGGGACAAGCTATCAGCCCCAGCATTTT
CDR3aa: CATSDSRTGTSYQPQHF

v_gene: TRBV4-2
j_gene: TRBJ2-1
d_gene: TRBD1
abundance: NA
CDR3nt: TGTGCCAGCAGCCAAGACGACAGGGTCACCTACAATGAGCAGTTCTTC
CDR3aa: CASSQDDRVTYNEQFF

v_gene: TRBV6-1
j_gene: TRBJ1-2
d_gene: NA
abundance: NA
CDR3nt: TGTGCCAGCACCGTCGGGGGGCGAAGTGAGGGCTACACCTTC
CDR3aa: CASTVGGRSEGYTF

v_gene: TRBV24-1
j_gene: TRBJ2-7
d_gene: NA
abundance: NA
CDR3nt: TGTGCCACCAGTGATGTTGTAAGGACACATGAGCAGTACTTC
CDR3aa: CATSDVVRTHEQYF

v_gene: TRBV7-8
j_gene: TRBJ1-2
d_gene: TRBD1
abundance: few
CDR3nt: TGTGCCAGCAGCCGCGGAGGGACAGCGATTAACTATGGCTACACCTTC
CDR3aa: CASSRGGTAINYGYTF

v_gene: TRBV15
j_gene: TRBJ1-5
d_gene: NA
abundance: NA
CDR3nt: TGTGCCACCAGCAGAGATAGTAATAGGGGCAGCAATCAGCCCCAGCATTTT
CDR3aa: CATSRDSNRGSNQPQHF

v_gene: TRBV6-1
j_gene: TRBJ2-3
d_gene: TRBD2
abundance: few
CDR3nt: TGTGCCAGCAGTCCCGGGACTAGCGTGCGGGGAGATACGCAGTATTTT
CDR3aa: CASSPGTSVRGDTQYF

v_gene: TRBV12-3/TRBV12-4
j_gene: TRBJ2-3
d_gene: NA
abundance: NA
CDR3nt: TGTGCCAGCAGCCATGGGTGGGAGAGCACAGATACGCAGTATTTT
CDR3aa: CASSHGWESTDTQYF

v_gene: TRBV6-2/TRBV6-3
j_gene: TRBJ2-1
d_gene: NA
abundance: NA
CDR3nt: TGTGCCAGCAGTGACCTCAATGAGCAGTTCTTC
CDR3aa: CASSDLNEQFF

v_gene: TRBV5-5
j_gene: TRBJ2-3
d_gene: NA
abundance: NA
CDR3nt: TGTGCCAGCAGTCAATCGACACGCCACACAGATACGCAGTATTTT
CDR3aa: CASSQSTRHTDTQYF

v_gene: TRBV28
j_gene: TRBJ2-5
d_gene: NA
abundance: few
CDR3nt: TGTGCCAGCAGAACCAGACAGGACGAAGAGACCCAGTACTTC
CDR3aa: CASRTRQDEETQYF

v_gene: TRBV4-3
j_gene: TRBJ2-7
d_gene: NA
abundance: NA
CDR3nt: TGCGCCAGCAGCCAAGAATCTGGAGTCTCCTACGAGCAGTACTTC
CDR3aa: CASSQESGVSYEQYF

v_gene: TRBV4-2
j_gene: TRBJ1-6
d_gene: NA
abundance: NA
CDR3nt: TGTGCCAGCAGCCAAGATCATTTGGCAGGGCGTACGCCCCTCCACTTT
CDR3aa: CASSQDHLAGRTPLHF

v_gene: TRBV10-3
j_gene: TRBJ2-2
d_gene: NA
abundance: NA
CDR3nt: TGTGCCATCAGGGCCCGCGGCGGGGAGCTGTTTTTT
CDR3aa: CAIRARGGELFF

v_gene: TRBV5-1
j_gene: TRBJ2-5
d_gene: NA
abundance: few
CDR3nt: TGCGCCAGCAGCTTGGGGGGGACGGGGGCCCAGGAAGAGACCCAGTACTTC
CDR3aa: CASSLGGTGAQEETQYF

v_gene: TRBV7-9
j_gene: TRBJ2-5
d_gene: NA
abundance: many
CDR3nt: TGTGCCAGCTCCATCGATGACGGGCAGACCCAGTACTTC
CDR3aa: CASSIDDGQTQYF

v_gene: TRBV19
j_gene: TRBJ2-7
d_gene: NA
abundance: few
CDR3nt: TGTGCCAGTAGCAATCCGACCGGGACTCTCTCCTACGAGCAGTACTTC
CDR3aa: CASSNPTGTLSYEQYF

v_gene: TRBV12-3/TRBV12-4
j_gene: TRBJ2-3
d_gene: NA
abundance: many
CDR3nt: TGTGCCAGCAACCCATACCTCTCGGGCACAGATACGCAGTATTTT
CDR3aa: CASNPYLSGTDTQYF

v_gene: TRBV27
j_gene: TRBJ2-1
d_gene: TRBD1
abundance: many
CDR3nt: TGTGCCAGCAGCACCGGGACAGGGGCCTACAATGAGCAGTTCTTC
CDR3aa: CASSTGTGAYNEQFF

v_gene: TRBV12-3/TRBV12-4
j_gene: TRBJ2-7
d_gene: TRBD1
abundance: many
CDR3nt: TGTGCCAGCAGTGAAGGACAGGGAGCCTACGAGCAGTACTTC
CDR3aa: CASSEGQGAYEQYF

v_gene: TRBV5-6
j_gene: TRBJ2-1
d_gene: NA
abundance: many
CDR3nt: TGTGCCAGCAGCTCCTCTGGTGGGCTAGTCCCCGGCTCCTACAATGAGCAGTTCTTC
CDR3aa: CASSSSGGLVPGSYNEQFF

v_gene: TRBV11-2
j_gene: TRBJ1-3
d_gene: NA
abundance: many
CDR3nt: TGTGCCAGCAGCTTAGCACAGAACTCTGGAAACACCATATATTTT
CDR3aa: CASSLAQNSGNTIYF

v_gene: TRBV5-1
j_gene: TRBJ2-2
d_gene: TRBD2
abundance: NA
CDR3nt: TGCGCCAGCAGCTTGGGATCAGGGAGGGCCGGGGAGCTGTTTTTT
CDR3aa: CASSLGSGRAGELFF

v_gene: TRBV7-2
j_gene: TRBJ2-1
d_gene: TRBD1
abundance: many
CDR3nt: TGTGCCAGCAGAGCCCCGGGACAGGGGTCCAATGAGCAGTTCTTC
CDR3aa: CASRAPGQGSNEQFF

v_gene: TRBV6-1
j_gene: TRBJ2-7
d_gene: TRBD1
abundance: many
CDR3nt: TGTGCCAGCAGTGTAGGCGGGACAGGGGCCTCCTACGAGCAGTACTTC
CDR3aa: CASSVGGTGASYEQYF

v_gene: TRBV12-3/TRBV12-4
j_gene: TRBJ2-7
d_gene: NA
abundance: NA
CDR3nt: TGTGCCAGCAGTTTAGCGGGGAGAGGGGAGCAGTACTTC
CDR3aa: CASSLAGRGEQYF

v_gene: TRBV15
j_gene: TRBJ1-6
d_gene: NA
abundance: NA
CDR3nt: TGTGCCACCAGCAGAGGTCTAGCGACTGCTAATTCACCCCTCCACTTT
CDR3aa: CATSRGLATANSPLHF